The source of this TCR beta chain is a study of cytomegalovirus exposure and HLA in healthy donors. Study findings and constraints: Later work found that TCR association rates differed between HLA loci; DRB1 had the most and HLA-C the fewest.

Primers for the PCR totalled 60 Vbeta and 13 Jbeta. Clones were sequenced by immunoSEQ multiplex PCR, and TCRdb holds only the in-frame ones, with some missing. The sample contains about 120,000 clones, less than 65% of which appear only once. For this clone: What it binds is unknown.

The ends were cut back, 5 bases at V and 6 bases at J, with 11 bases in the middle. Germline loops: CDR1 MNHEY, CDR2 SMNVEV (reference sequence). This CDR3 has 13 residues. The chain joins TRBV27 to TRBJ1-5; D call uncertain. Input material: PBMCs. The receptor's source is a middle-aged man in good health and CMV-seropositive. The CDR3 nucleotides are TGTGCCAGCAGTCCCCCGGGAGTTCAGCCCCAGCATTTT. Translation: CASSPPGVQPQHF.